This T cell receptor (beta chain) was sequenced in a study of technical replicates of blood from a handful of donors (dated 2017 in TCRdb). Libraries came from the immunoSEQ multiplex PCR assay. TCRdb carries this immuneACCESS record with in-frame sequences only. Its versions omit some clonotypes, under half of them owing to an unresolved V gene in the studies checked, with the rest unexplained. This sample is represented by about 67,000 clones; 95% to 98% of them were singletons. The ten top clones hold 0.2% to 0.3% of the sample. The CDR3 sequence holds 14 residues, the cysteine and phenylalanine included. The DNA shown is the 42-base CDR3, in frame from base 1. CDR1 and CDR2, looked up from the germline V gene, are SGHTA and FQGTGA. At the junction V is shortened by 1 base and J by 4 bases, with 10 bases in between. About this clone: Its binding antigen is unknown. One base away there is no much larger clone; base qualities are not given.

The TCR comes from a human donor in good health. The sequence joins TRBV7-3 to TRBJ1-2; no D segment can be confidently identified. Source material: T cells isolated from PBMCs. The sequence in DNA is TGTGCCAGCAGCTTAAGTTCCTCCTCCTATGGCTACACCTTC. It encodes CASSLSSSSYGYTF. The reference TRBV7-3 and TRBJ1-2 proteins fill in what lies around the CDR3, so the full variable domain reads GAGVSQTPSNKVTEKGKYVELRCDPISGHTALYWYRQSLGQGPEFLIYFQGTGAADDSGLPNDRFFAVRPEGSVSTLKIQRTERGDSAVYLCASSLSSSSYGYTFGSGTRLTVV.